A single T cell receptor beta chain is shown here with its context. This CDR3 is 15 amino acids long. The germline V gene encodes CDR1 MNHEY and CDR2 SVGAGI. The V end was cut by 7 bases, the J end by 1 base, with 16 bases between. Using immunoSEQ multiplex PCR, the repertoire was profiled, and TCRdb retains in-frame clones only, with some absent. In the table there are about 160,000 clones, about 94% of which are singletons. These data come from a study of control samples from healthy donors and cancer patients. The source is a man aged 55 to 70 with colorectal cancer. The sample consisted of PBMCs. The chain couples TRBV6-5 to TRBJ1-1; D gene unclear. DNA of the CDR3: TGTGCCAGCACCTCCCACCCGTGGGCGAACACTGAAGCTTTCTTT. Protein: CASTSHPWANTEAFF.